This T cell receptor (beta chain) emerged from a study of post-analysis software for immune sequencing data. As for the study in general: The cohort encompassed relapsing-remitting, secondary progressive and progressive-relapsing multiple sclerosis disease courses. Whole-study results and caveats: Relative to controls, patients had five TRBV segments at higher frequency, with TRBV5-6, TRBV5-1 and TRBV20-1 among these. Multiple sclerosis was associated with a significant reduction in normalized Chao1 diversity relative to controls.

This CDR3 is built from 13 residues. With V trimmed by 9 bases and J by 6 bases, 9 bases remained unmatched. Germline CDR1 is MNHEY and CDR2 is SVGAGI. Unique molecular identifiers tagged the TCR beta cDNA libraries. The authors obtained about 520,000 cDNA molecules from roughly 1.1 to 9.2 million T cells. TCRdb itself ran the PCR reads through MiXCR, one entry per CDR3 protein. The sample has some 890,000 distinct CDR3 sequences, roughly 50% seen once; the top ten hold 4.6%. Of note for this clonotype: Its target is unknown.

The rearrangement joins TRBV6-5 to TRBJ2-3, with TRBD1 identical over 7 bases. Sample: blood. The origin of this receptor is a girl under 18 with multiple sclerosis. The CDR3 DNA is TGTGCCAGGGATGACAGGGTTAAGGATACGCAGTATTTT. Translating gives CARDDRVKDTQYF.